The 11 T cell receptor beta chains below were found in one sample sequenced in a study of cytomegalovirus exposure and HLA in healthy donors. PCR was performed using 60 Vbeta and 13 Jbeta primers. Sequenced by immunoSEQ multiplex PCR; TCRdb stores in-frame clones only, minus some. The sample lists 150,000 or so clones, roughly 85% occurring once. The sample comprised PBMCs. The receptor set was obtained from a young man in good health and CMV-seronegative.

The chain joins TRBV28 to TRBJ2-7; TRBD2 is a possible D gene (5 bases). Trimming pared 8 bases from V and 3 bases from J, leaving 20 bases between. CDR1 and CDR2 from the germline V gene are MDHEN and SYDVKM. The CDR3 length is 15 residues. The CDR3 nucleotides are TGTGCCAGCGAGGGCCCGGCCTTAGAAATCTACGAGCAGTACTTC. Translated: CASEGPALEIYEQYF. Full variable domain (outside the CDR3, taken from reference TRBV28 and TRBJ2-7): DVKVTQSSRYLVKRTGEKVFLECVQDMDHENMFWYRQDPGLGLRLIYFSYDVKMKEKGDIPEGYSVSREKKERFSLILESASTNQTSMYLCASEGPALEIYEQYFGPGTRLTVT.

The CDR3 DNA reads TGTGCCAGCAGTTCCACGGCACTAGCGGGAGTCTTCGAGCAGTACTTC. Translating gives CASSSTALAGVFEQYF. V is TRBV28 and J is TRBJ2-7, with 11 bases fitting TRBD2. CDR1 is MDHEN and CDR2 is SYDVKM in the germline V gene. Unmatched junction bases numbered 11, after V lost 4 bases and J lost 6 bases. The length of the CDR3 is 16 residues.

A single count supports this clone. This chain joins TRBV13 and TRBJ1-2, with 7 bases identical to TRBD1. CDR1 and CDR2 (germline): PRHDT, FYEKMQ (reference sequence). V was pared by 5 bases and J by 6 bases, with 6 bases of the junction left unmatched. The CDR3 is made up of 13 amino acids. As DNA, the CDR3 is TGTGCCAGCAGCCCGACAGGGAGAGATGGCTACACCTTC. Translation gives CASSPTGRDGYTF. The whole variable domain, filled in from reference TRBV13 and TRBJ1-2, reads AAGVIQSPRHLIKEKRETATLKCYPIPRHDTVYWYQQGPGQDPQFLISFYEKMQSDKGSIPDRFSAQQFSDYHSELNMSSLELGDSALYFCASSPTGRDGYTFGSGTRLTVV.

V usage is TRBV5-1 and J usage is TRBJ2-5; TRBD1 agrees at 7 bases. Trimming removed 0 bases from V and 1 base from J; junction bases left unmatched: 3. The V gene's germline CDR1 is SGHRS and CDR2 YFSETQ. This CDR3 is built from 15 residues. The CDR3 loop is CASSLGQGVQETQYF. As DNA, the CDR3 is TGCGCCAGCAGCTTGGGGCAGGGGGTCCAAGAGACCCAGTACTTC. The whole variable domain, filled in from reference TRBV5-1 and TRBJ2-5, reads KAGVTQTPRYLIKTRGQQVTLSCSPISGHRSVSWYQQTPGQGLQFLFEYFSETQRNKGNFPGRFSGRQFSNSRSEMNVSTLELGDSALYLCASSLGQGVQETQYFGPGTRLLVL.

The chain is built from TRBV4-1 and TRBJ2-7; 11 positions match TRBD2. This CDR3 is 18 amino acids long. V shed 4 bases and J 7 bases; nucleotides not matched to a gene: 18. CDR1 MGHRA and CDR2 YSYEKL come from the germline V gene. CDR3 region: CASSLSASSGRSHWEQYF. The CDR3 DNA reads as TGCGCCAGCAGCCTCAGCGCCTCTAGCGGGAGGTCCCACTGGGAGCAGTACTTC.

CDR3 DNA sequence: TGTGCCAGCAGGGACAGGGTGGATCACGAGCAGTACTTC. Protein product: CASRDRVDHEQYF. The V and J genes are TRBV6-5 and TRBJ2-7; 8 bases match TRBD1. Germline V gene data show CDR1 as MNHEY and CDR2 as SVGAGI. The CDR3 contains 13 residues. The junction had 6 bases not matched to a gene; V was cut back by 6 bases and J by 5 bases.

This clone was picked up a small number of times. The chain combines TRBV4-2 with TRBJ2-1; D is uncertain. The germline V gene has CDR1 LGHNA and CDR2 YNFKEQ. Trimming stripped 3 bases from V and 7 bases from J, with 4 bases between. This CDR3 has 11 residues. DNA for the CDR3: TGTGCCAGCAGCCATATAAATGAGCAGTTCTTC. Translation gives CASSHINEQFF.

The J gene is TRBJ2-7, the V gene TRBV28, with TRBD2 matching over 10 bases. Germline lookup yields CDR1 MDHEN and CDR2 SYDVKM. The CDR3 covers 14 residues. Trimming at V came to 7 bases and at J to 4 bases, leaving 7 bases not matched to a gene. This chain's CDR3 is CASNPELAGYEQYF. CDR3 sequence (DNA): TGTGCCAGCAACCCGGAACTAGCGGGGTACGAGCAGTACTTC.

This clone was seen a few times. The chain joins TRBV10-3 to TRBJ2-3; 7 nucleotides align to TRBD2. J was trimmed by 6 bases and V by 3 bases; bases with no gene match: 12. CDR1 and CDR2 (germline): ENHRY, SYGVKD. This CDR3 is built from 16 residues. CDR3 bases: TGTGCCATCAGTGACCTAGCGGCGGGGCCTGGCGATACGCAGTATTTT. This sequence encodes CAISDLAAGPGDTQYF.

The chain carries TRBV7-6 and TRBJ1-5, with 10 positions matching TRBD1. The CDR3 sequence is 15 residues long. J lost 6 bases, V lost 5 bases, and 7 bases had no gene match. From germline, CDR1 is SGHVS and CDR2 FNYEAQ. CDR3 in amino acids: CASSPGTGVAQPQHF. The CDR3 DNA reads TGTGCCAGCAGCCCAGGGACAGGGGTTGCTCAGCCCCAGCATTTT.

A note on this clone: The germline gene is not matched at one end of the junction; a read error may be the cause. V and J are TRBV7-7 and TRBJ2-1, with 9 bases that match TRBD2. This CDR3 region has 17 residues. Germline CDR1 SSHAT, CDR2 FNYEAQ (reference sequence). In nucleotides, the CDR3 is TGTGCTAGCAGCCGAGACCTGACTAGCGGCTCCTACAATGAGCAGTTCTTC. Its protein product is CASSRDLTSGSYNEQFF.